The 32 T cell receptor beta chains in this list originate from one sample, sequenced in a study of regulatory T cells in long-lasting Graves disease. iRepertoire HTBI primers and Arm-PCR of CDR3 regions built TCR beta libraries. MiXCR, run by TCRdb on the multiplex PCR reads, gives a single entry per CDR3 protein. The sample has 550,000 to 600,000 distinct CDR3 sequences, 15% to 20% seen once; the top ten hold around 11%. Documented time point: newly diagnosed GD, antithyroid drugs for less than 3 months. Construction of the TCR library relied on RNA isolated from PBMCs. The data were also submitted as part of a second study, on T cells in Graves' hyperthyroidism and ophthalmopathy.

This specimen was peripheral blood mononuclear cells (PBMCs), taken at new diagnosis, from a patient treated with antithyroid drugs. The origin of the receptors is a man aged 18 to 30 with Graves disease.

The V and J genes are TRBV6-1 and TRBJ1-1, with D unresolved. This CDR3 has 12 amino acids. The germline V and J ends were trimmed by 4 bases and 4 bases, with 7 bases remaining between them. CDR1 and CDR2 (germline): MNHNS, SASEGT. The CDR3 coding sequence is TGTGCCAGCAGTGGGCTGATCACTGAAGCTTTCTTT. Its translation is CASSGLITEAFF.

In its sample, this clonotype was seen many times. The V and J genes are TRBV27 and TRBJ1-5; D not resolved. The CDR3 is 14 amino acids. V lost 6 bases and J lost 0, with 9 bases in between. Per the germline V gene, CDR1 is MNHEY and CDR2 is SMNVEV (reference sequence). The CDR3 DNA follows: TGTGCCAGCAGCGCGGTAGATAGCAATCAGCCCCAGCATTTT. It is translated as CASSAVDSNQPQHF.

In its sample, this clonotype was seen a few times. The gene calls are TRBV20-1 and TRBJ2-1; TRBD2 matches 8 bases. CDR3 length: 14 amino acids. CDR1 is DFQATT, CDR2 SNEGSKA, per germline (reference sequence). The trim removed 1 base at V and 7 bases at J, leaving 6 bases unmatched. This chain's CDR3 is CSARAGGPENEQFF. In DNA form, the CDR3 reads TGCAGTGCTAGAGCGGGAGGGCCGGAGAATGAGCAGTTCTTC.

In this sample, this clonotype turned up many times. V gene TRBV7-9 combines with J gene TRBJ2-7; maybe TRBD1 (6 bases). V was cut by 6 bases and J by 3 bases, with 18 bases left in between. Germline lookup yields CDR1 SEHNR and CDR2 FQNEAQ (reference sequence). The CDR3 is made up of 15 amino acids. CDR3 in amino acids: CASSTRDTGFYEQYF. The CDR3 region has the DNA TGTGCCAGCAGTACTAGGGACACAGGGTTCTACGAGCAGTACTTC.

This clonotype occurred many times. V usage is TRBV7-6 and J usage is TRBJ2-1; 12 bases match TRBD2. Trimming cost V 5 bases and J 4 bases; bases outside gene matches: 3. Germline loops: CDR1 SGHVS, CDR2 FNYEAQ. There are 15 residues in the CDR3. The CDR3 loop is CASSRLAGAYNEQFF. The CDR3 nucleotides are TGTGCCAGCAGCAGACTAGCGGGGGCTTACAATGAGCAGTTCTTC.

This clonotype has at least ten counts. The V call is TRBV5-1, the J call TRBJ2-7; 9 positions match TRBD1. V lost 6 bases to trimming and J lost 6 bases; unmatched junction nucleotides: 7. From germline, CDR1 is SGHRS and CDR2 YFSETQ. The CDR3 is 13 amino acids. CDR3 bases: TGCGCCAGCACTTGGACAGGGGCACCCGAGCAGTACTTC. Protein product: CASTWTGAPEQYF.

The sample holds many counts of this clonotype. This rearrangement joins TRBV28 to TRBJ1-1; 10 bases match TRBD1. The CDR3 contains 15 residues. With 7 bases clipped from V and 4 bases from J, the junction kept 9 bases outside the gene matches. CDR1 is MDHEN and CDR2 is SYDVKM in the germline V gene. CDR3 in DNA: TGTGCCAGCATTCAGACAGGGGGCGCGGGCACTGAAGCTTTCTTT. Translated: CASIQTGGAGTEAFF.

This clonotype was counted many times. In DNA form, the CDR3 reads TGTGCCAGCAAAGGACACACTGAAGCTTTCTTT. This encodes CASKGHTEAFF. V is TRBV2 and J is TRBJ1-1; no definite D call. V gave up 7 bases and J gave up 3 bases, with 6 bases separating them. Germline V gene lookup returns CDR1 SNHLY and CDR2 FYNNEI. The CDR3 spans 11 residues.

The table lists this clonotype with many counts. The CDR3 protein is CSASYSGTWPNEQFF. In DNA form, the CDR3 reads TGCAGTGCCTCTTATAGCGGGACCTGGCCCAATGAGCAGTTCTTC. This chain connects TRBV20-1 to TRBJ2-1; 8 bases fit TRBD2. Per germline, CDR1 DFQATT and CDR2 SNEGSKA (reference sequence). V was pared by 6 bases and J by 6 bases, with 13 bases of the junction left unmatched. The CDR3 contains 15 residues.

This clonotype was seen repeatedly, ten times or more. The chain couples TRBV18 to TRBJ2-7, with D maybe TRBD2 (6 bases). The CDR3 loop spans 13 amino acids. V lost 6 bases and J 6 bases, leaving 15 bases between the germline ends. The germline gives CDR1 KGHSH, CDR2 LQKENI. The CDR3 DNA follows: TGTGCCAGCTCCGCTAGCGAAGGAGGCGAGCAGTACTTC. The encoded protein is CASSASEGGEQYF.

This clonotype was found many times. The genes are TRBV5-1 and TRBJ2-3, with 12 bases identical to TRBD2. The germline gives CDR1 SGHRS, CDR2 YFSETQ. CDR3 length equals 16 residues. V trimming: 3 bases; J trimming: 0 bases; junction bases outside the gene matches: 2. The CDR3 sequence: CASSWGTSGSTDTQYF. The CDR3 nucleotides are TGCGCCAGCAGCTGGGGGACTAGCGGGAGCACAGATACGCAGTATTTT.

A note on this clonotype: It may be a read error: a sequence one base away is much more abundant. The V and J genes are TRBV12-3 or TRBV12-4 and TRBJ2-7; the match to TRBD2 covers 11 bases. The CDR3 spans 15 residues. The CDR3 nucleotides are TGTGCCAGCAGGAAGAGTCTAGCGGGAGGTTACGGGCAGTACTTC. This encodes CASRKSLAGGYGQYF.

V is TRBV5-1 and J is TRBJ2-7, with TRBD2 matching 8 bases. The J segment lost 0 bases and the V segment lost 1 base, leaving 3 bases of the junction unmatched. From germline, CDR1 is SGHRS and CDR2 YFSETQ. This CDR3 is built from 15 residues. The CDR3 DNA sequence: TGCGCCAGCAGCTTGAAGCGGGGGAGCTCCTACGAGCAGTACTTC. Translating it yields CASSLKRGSSYEQYF.

This clonotype appeared many times. The V call is TRBV7-9, the J call TRBJ2-5; 9 nucleotides align to TRBD2. This CDR3 spans 15 amino acids. Losses at the gene ends were 0 bases for V and 5 bases for J; bases not matched to a gene: 4. Germline V lookup: CDR1 SEHNR, CDR2 FQNEAQ (reference sequence). The CDR3 is CASSLARLAVETQYF. Written as DNA, the CDR3 is TGTGCCAGCAGCTTAGCTCGACTAGCGGTGGAGACCCAGTACTTC.

This clonotype was seen ten or more times. The chain is built from TRBV12-3 or TRBV12-4 and TRBJ2-6; TRBD1 matches 9 bases. V shed 4 bases, J shed 1 base, and the junction held 5 bases outside the gene matches. This CDR3 has 17 residues. CDR3: CASSSGQGLSGANVLTF. CDR3 sequence (DNA): TGTGCCAGCAGTTCGGGACAGGGTTTGTCTGGGGCCAACGTCCTGACTTTC.

This clonotype has at least ten counts. Sequence at one end of the junction differs from germline and may be a read error. The J gene is TRBJ1-2, the V gene TRBV5-1; D call uncertain. The CDR3 totals 12 residues. From germline, CDR1 is SGHRS and CDR2 YFSETQ. The CDR3 coding sequence is TGTGCCAGCAGAGGTGGAGGCTATGGCTACACCTTC. This sequence encodes CASRGGGYGYTF.

The gene calls are TRBV7-9 and TRBJ1-1; D gene uncertain. Germline V gives CDR1 SEHNR, CDR2 FQNEAQ (reference sequence). V gave up 2 bases and J gave up 9 bases, with 13 bases separating them. This CDR3 spans 13 amino acids. The CDR3 loop is CASSLSRERKAFF. The CDR3 DNA reads as TGTGCCAGCAGCTTATCCCGGGAGAGAAAAGCTTTCTTT.

This clonotype was seen more than once but under ten times. CDR3 loop: CASSQITRTYGKQYF. The CDR3 nucleotides are TGTGCCAGCAGCCAGATTACGCGGACGTATGGGAAGCAGTACTTC. The rearrangement joins TRBV14 to TRBJ2-7; D remains ambiguous. V was pared by 3 bases and J by 8 bases, with 20 bases between. CDR1 is SGHDN, CDR2 FVKESK, per germline. The CDR3 is made up of 15 amino acids.

CDR3 coding DNA: TGTGCCAGCAGCCCCCGGGACAGTGGCACAGATACGCAGTATTTT. As protein: CASSPRDSGTDTQYF. This chain connects TRBV7-9 to TRBJ2-3; the match to TRBD1 covers 7 bases. Germline V gene data show CDR1 as SEHNR and CDR2 as FQNEAQ (reference sequence). This CDR3 comprises 15 residues. With 5 bases clipped from V and 1 base from J, the junction kept 6 bases outside the gene matches.

Ten or more counts support this clonotype. The V call is TRBV7-9, the J call TRBJ1-1, with D hard to call. The CDR3 runs 15 residues. V was pared by 4 bases and J by 1 base, with 13 bases between. Germline V CDR1 and CDR2: SEHNR, FQNEAQ (reference sequence). The CDR3 DNA sequence: TGTGCCAGCAGCTCCTGGACGGCGGCGAACACTGAAGCTTTCTTT. Translating gives CASSSWTAANTEAFF.

The chain employs TRBV9 and TRBJ2-7; the match to TRBD2 covers 7 bases. CDR1 and CDR2 (germline): SGDLS, YYNGEE. The CDR3 has 14 amino acids. Losses at the gene ends were 2 bases for V and 3 bases for J; bases not matched to a gene: 5. The CDR3 region is CASSVASGFYEQYF. DNA for the CDR3: TGTGCCAGCAGCGTGGCTAGCGGTTTCTACGAGCAGTACTTC.

Of note for this clonotype: This CDR3 fails to terminate in the conserved phenylalanine or tryptophan, so it likely reflects a read error. The V call is TRBV28, the J call TRBJ2-3; D unclear. The germline V gene has CDR1 MDHEN and CDR2 SYDVKM. CDR3 length: 11 amino acids. The V end was cut by 6 bases, the J end by 3 bases, with 4 bases between. For the CDR3, the DNA is TGTGCCAGCAGGAGGACAGATACGCAGTATCTT. As protein: CASRRTDTQYL.

This clonotype was observed a few times. The chain carries TRBV19 and TRBJ2-7; TRBD1 might be the D (5 bases). Trimming shortened V by 5 bases and J by 5 bases, and 13 bases separated the two germline ends. Germline CDR1 reads LNHDA; CDR2 reads SQIVND (reference sequence). This CDR3 is 13 amino acids long. The CDR3 DNA reads as TGTGCCAGTAGTCCAGCGACAGTTCACGAGCAGTACTTC. It encodes CASSPATVHEQYF.

Regarding this clonotype: One end of the junction does not line up with germline, which may come from a read error. CDR3 bases: TGCAGTGCTGGGACAATCCCCCAATCACCTCGCTTC. Amino acid sequence: CSAGTIPQSPRF. V usage is TRBV20-1 and J usage is TRBJ2-4, with D perhaps matching TRBD1 (6 bases). Germline V gene data show CDR1 as DFQATT and CDR2 as SNEGSKA (reference sequence). CDR3 length: 12 residues.

The CDR3 sequence is CAWEDTRWLYNSPLHF. CDR3 nucleotide sequence: TGTGCCTGGGAAGATACGCGGTGGCTCTATAATTCACCCCTCCACTTT. The chain combines TRBV30 with TRBJ1-6; D is uncertain. V dropped 5 bases and J dropped 3 bases, with 17 bases sitting between them. The CDR3 runs to 16 residues. Germline values: CDR1 GTSNPN, CDR2 SVGIG (reference sequence).

This clonotype has only a few counts. This sequence joins TRBV6-2 or TRBV6-3 and TRBJ2-2; D is unresolved. V was cut by 6 bases and J by 0 bases, with 8 bases left in between. The germline V gene encodes CDR1 MNHEY and CDR2 SVGEGT. The CDR3 covers 14 residues. The CDR3 coding sequence is TGTGCCAGCAGCGACCCCGCGAACACCGGGGAGCTGTTTTTT. It encodes CASSDPANTGELFF.

This clonotype was observed at least ten times. J is TRBJ2-7 and V is TRBV12-3 or TRBV12-4; 7 bases are shared with TRBD2. Unmatched junction bases numbered 14, after V lost 7 bases and J lost 5 bases. CDR3 length: 15 residues. CDR3 DNA sequence: TGTGCCAGCAAAAAGTTTACGGGAGGCCCGAACGAGCAGTACTTC. It translates to CASKKFTGGPNEQYF.

This clonotype was observed at least ten times. The chain links TRBV12-3 or TRBV12-4 to TRBJ1-2; D is uncertain. The CDR3 is made up of 19 amino acids. V shed 2 bases and J shed 5 bases, with 27 bases lying between them. CDR3 loop: CASSLFPRVGPSRTYGYTF. Here the CDR3 DNA reads TGTGCCAGCAGTTTATTCCCCCGGGTTGGGCCCTCCCGGACTTATGGCTACACCTTC.

This clonotype was counted at least ten times. The V and J genes are TRBV12-3 or TRBV12-4 and TRBJ2-5; a possible D gene is TRBD2 (6 bases). The CDR3 runs 15 residues. V shed 2 bases and J shed 4 bases, with 14 bases lying between them. The CDR3 DNA reads as TGTGCCAGCAGTTTACATTCGGGAGAGGGAGAGACCCAGTACTTC. Protein: CASSLHSGEGETQYF.

This clonotype was recorded many times. The gene calls are TRBV30 and TRBJ2-2, with D perhaps matching TRBD1 or TRBD2 (6 bases each). Trimming took 4 bases from V and 2 from J, leaving 14 bases between them. Germline assignment: CDR1 GTSNPN and CDR2 SVGIG (reference sequence). The CDR3 extends over 15 amino acids. The CDR3 loop is CAWIGGRRNTGELFF. The CDR3 nucleotides read TGTGCCTGGATAGGGGGGCGGCGTAACACCGGGGAGCTGTTTTTT.

This clonotype was seen only a few times. This chain connects TRBV20-1 to TRBJ1-4; no definite D call. This CDR3 has 14 amino acids. Germline V gives CDR1 DFQATT, CDR2 SNEGSKA (reference sequence). Trimming took 3 bases from V and 6 from J, leaving 14 bases between them. This CDR3 is CSASGRGGYEKLFF. DNA for the CDR3: TGCAGTGCTAGCGGGCGAGGAGGGTATGAAAAACTGTTTTTT.

This clonotype was detected a few times. The gene calls are TRBV25-1 and TRBJ1-1, with 8 positions matching TRBD1. The CDR3 has 15 residues. Trimming cost V 5 bases and J 10 bases; bases outside gene matches: 15. Germline V gene sequence: CDR1 MGHDK, CDR2 SYGVNS. This chain's CDR3 is CASSRFGQGARGAFF. For the CDR3, the DNA is TGTGCCAGCAGTCGGTTCGGGCAGGGGGCAAGAGGAGCTTTCTTT. Full variable domain (outside the CDR3, taken from reference TRBV25-1 and TRBJ1-1): EADIYQTPRYLVIGTGKKITLECSQTMGHDKMYWYQQDPGMELHLIHYSYGVNSTEKGDLSSESTVSRIRTEHFPLTLESARPSHTSQYLCASSRFGQGARGAFFGQGTRLTVV.